This TCR beta chain was recovered during a study of glioma-infiltrating T cells. General observations from the study: Above-expected tissue-blood divergence occurred in all gliomas, most in low-grade ones. Tissue and blood shared very few CDR3 sequences.

The germline V gene has CDR1 MDHEN and CDR2 SYDVKM. The CDR3 extends over 14 amino acids. As to this clonotype: The antigen is unknown. Possible read error: a much larger clone is one base away.

TCR alpha and beta CDR3 regions were amplified from RNA using iRepertoire nested multiplex PCR. Tissue mRNA or PBMC total RNA, about 95-450 ng, went into one-step reverse transcription and amplification. One entry per CDR3 protein, called by TCRdb with MiXCR from the multiplex PCR reads. The table has under 200,000 distinct CDR3 sequences, 43% seen once. Sequenced: glioma tissue, nonneoplastic brain tissue, or PBMCs (not recorded which). This chain connects TRBV28 to TRBJ2-7; D is uncertain. This clonotype was sampled from a human donor with low-grade glioma or glioblastoma, undergoing nonglioma brain surgery, or in good health (not recorded which). This chain's CDR3 is CVSSPITGTYEQYF. CDR3 in DNA: TGTGTCAGCAGTCCCATAACGGGTACCTACGAGCAGTACTTC.